A selection of T cell receptor beta chains follows, all from one sample in a study of CD8+ T cells in alopecia areata. The method was immunoSEQ multiplex PCR; TCRdb's version includes in-frame clones alone and lacks a portion of them. The sample holds some 180,000 clones, about 47% seen once. Specimen: CD8+ T cells sorted from blood, collected at roughly week 52, from a patient treated with tofacitinib. Receptors originate from a human donor with alopecia areata. The CDR3 runs from the conserved cysteine through the conserved F or W.

TRBV14,CASSPGTATIGRNSPLHF
TRBV5-6,CASSSGEGEQFF
TRBV27,CASSDSYGYTF
TRBV4-1,CASSQDRGSNQPQHF
TRBV30,CAWSRQGIYNEQFF
TRBV27,CASSTTDNQPQHF
TRBV7-9,CASSPRVGGADEKLFF
TRBV7-9,CASSFSDGGYEQYF
TRBV27,CASGGQGLTDTQYF
TRBV4-3,CASSHWTGDDENNEQFF
TRBV7-2,CASSLGWMEQYF
TRBV7-2,CASSDGEPTGETQYF
TRBV4-1,CASSQVPGNTEAFF
TRBV4-1,CASSQEPPDTQYF
TRBV6-1,CASNGQPSALGLFF
TRBV4-2,CASSQPRGDRAEAFF